The 5 T cell receptor beta chains below were found in one sample sequenced in a study of Ad26.COV2.S vaccination and SARS-CoV-2 variants. Treatment in this sample: roughly 18 received Ad26.COV2.S at low or high dose, single or two shots; several received placebo; per-sample allocation not given. Each sample was drawn 63 days after the first injection (of vaccine or placebo). Libraries were prepared by immunoSEQ multiplex PCR; TCRdb keeps only in-frame clonotypes and omits some of them. Of about 680,000 clones listed, roughly 90% were seen once; the top ten hold about 1.5%. The specimen comprised peripheral blood, sampled in a trial of Ad26.COV2.S vaccine versus placebo. These receptors all stem from a person between 18 and 59 years old who received the Ad26.COV2.S COVID-19 vaccine or a placebo.

The V call is TRBV6-1, the J call TRBJ1-1; D is unresolved. The CDR3 contains 15 residues. V lost 2 bases and J 5 bases, leaving 15 bases between the germline ends. CDR1 MNHNS and CDR2 SASEGT come from the germline V gene. The CDR3 DNA sequence: TGTGCCAGCAGTGAAAGAATCAGGTCCCGGACTGAAGCTTTCTTT. It encodes CASSERIRSRTEAFF.

This chain links TRBV6-5 with TRBJ1-2; no clear D. Germline V gene sequence: CDR1 MNHEY, CDR2 SVGAGI. Trimming cost V 0 bases and J 5 bases, with 13 bases left between them. This CDR3 has 15 residues. This chain's CDR3 is CASSYSPGSGYGYTF. CDR3 nucleotides: TGTGCCAGCAGTTACTCACCCGGTTCCGGATATGGCTACACCTTC.

This chain connects TRBV7-9 to TRBJ2-4, with D possibly matching TRBD2 (6 bases). This CDR3 has 14 amino acids. V was shortened by 3 bases and J by 1 base, with 7 bases between the two germline ends. Germline values: CDR1 SEHNR, CDR2 FQNEAQ (reference sequence). In nucleotides, the CDR3 is TGTGCCAGCAGCTTGGACTATGCCAAAAACATTCAGTACTTC. Its translation is CASSLDYAKNIQYF.

V usage is TRBV11-2 and J usage is TRBJ2-1; a possible D gene is TRBD1 (7 bases). Germline V lookup: CDR1 SGHAT, CDR2 FQNNGV. The V and J ends lost 2 bases and 8 bases respectively, with 16 bases between them. This CDR3 is 15 amino acids long. The CDR3 DNA reads TGTGCCAGCAGCTTAAACAGGGGAGGTTTCGATGAGCAGTTCTTC. This sequence encodes CASSLNRGGFDEQFF. The variable domain in full, with the rest retrieved from reference TRBV11-2 and TRBJ2-1, is EAGVAQSPRYKIIEKRQSVAFWCNPISGHATLYWYQQILGQGPKLLIQFQNNGVVDDSQLPKDRFSAERLKGVDSTLKIQPAKLEDSAVYLCASSLNRGGFDEQFFGPGTRLTVL.

The genes are TRBV7-2 and TRBJ1-5; D remains ambiguous. V lost 0 bases and J lost 5, with 20 bases in between. Germline CDR1 is SGHTA and CDR2 is FQGNSA. The CDR3 is made up of 18 amino acids. The CDR3 sequence is CASSLAGSGRAADQPQHF. The CDR3 region has the DNA TGTGCCAGCAGCTTAGCGGGAAGCGGTAGGGCCGCAGATCAGCCCCAGCATTTT.